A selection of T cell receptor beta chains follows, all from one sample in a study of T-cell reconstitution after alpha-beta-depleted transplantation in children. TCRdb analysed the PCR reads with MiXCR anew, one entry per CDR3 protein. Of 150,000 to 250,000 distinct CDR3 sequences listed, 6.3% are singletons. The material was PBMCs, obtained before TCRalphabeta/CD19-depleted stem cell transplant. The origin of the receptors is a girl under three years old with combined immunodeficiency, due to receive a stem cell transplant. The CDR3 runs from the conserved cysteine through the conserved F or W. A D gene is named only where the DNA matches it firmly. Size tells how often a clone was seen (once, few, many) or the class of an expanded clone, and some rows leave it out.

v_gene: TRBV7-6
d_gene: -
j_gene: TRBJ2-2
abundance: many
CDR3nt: TGTGCCAGCAGCCTCACGGGACTCCCCTCCGGGGAGCTGTTTTTT
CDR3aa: CASSLTGLPSGELFF

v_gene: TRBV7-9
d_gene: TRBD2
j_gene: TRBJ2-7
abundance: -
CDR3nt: TGTGCCAGCAGCTCCTGGACTAGATCCTACGAGCAGTACTTC
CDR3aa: CASSSWTRSYEQYF

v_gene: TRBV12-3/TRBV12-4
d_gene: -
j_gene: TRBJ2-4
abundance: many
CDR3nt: TGTGCCAGCAGTTTAGTAGAACAGCAAAACATTCAGTACTTC
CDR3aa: CASSLVEQQNIQYF

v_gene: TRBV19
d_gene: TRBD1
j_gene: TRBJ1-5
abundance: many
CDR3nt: TGTGCCAGTAGTAGCACAGGGGGCGCCGGCAATCAGCCCCAGCATTTT
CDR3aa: CASSSTGGAGNQPQHF

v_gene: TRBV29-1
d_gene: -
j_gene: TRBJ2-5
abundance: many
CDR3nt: TGCAGCGTTGAAGTGACGGGGCGAGAGACCCAGTACTTC
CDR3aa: CSVEVTGRETQYF

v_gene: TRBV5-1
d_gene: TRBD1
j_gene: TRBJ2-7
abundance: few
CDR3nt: TGCGCCAGCAGCCGCTCCGGGACAGACCCCTGGGAGCAGTACTTC
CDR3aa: CASSRSGTDPWEQYF

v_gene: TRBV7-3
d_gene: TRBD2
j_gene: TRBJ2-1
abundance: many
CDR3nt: TGTGCCAGCAGCTTAATGGTACCCAACAATCTAGCGGGAGAGAATGAGCAGTTCTTC
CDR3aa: CASSLMVPNNLAGENEQFF

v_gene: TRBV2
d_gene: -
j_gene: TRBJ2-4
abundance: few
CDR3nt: TGTGCCAGCAGTGAGACAAAAGCCAAAAACATTCAGTACTTC
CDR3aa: CASSETKAKNIQYF

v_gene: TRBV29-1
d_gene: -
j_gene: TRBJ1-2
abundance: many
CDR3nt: TGCAGCGCTGACGACCCCAGGAACGGCTACACCTTC
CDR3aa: CSADDPRNGYTF

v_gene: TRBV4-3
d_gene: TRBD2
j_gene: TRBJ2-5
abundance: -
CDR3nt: TGCGCCAGCAGCCAAGAGGGGCGGGAGAGAGAGACCCAGTACTTC
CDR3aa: CASSQEGRERETQYF

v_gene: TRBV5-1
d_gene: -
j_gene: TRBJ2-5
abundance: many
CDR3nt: TGCGCCAGCAGCCCTTGGACCGGAGAGACCCAGTACTTC
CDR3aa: CASSPWTGETQYF